What follows are 18 T cell receptor beta chains derived from one specimen sequenced in a study of shared clonotypes between healthy human individuals. Sequencing used immunoSEQ multiplex PCR; TCRdb keeps in-frame clones, though not all of them. The sample records some 1.5 million clones, 95% to 99% being singletons. Sequenced: naive CD4+ T cells sorted from blood. Subset meaning: CD45RA+ positively selected. The origin of the receptors is a young man in good health.

The rearrangement joins TRBV18 to TRBJ2-7, with a tentative D call TRBD1 (6 bases). The germline gives CDR1 KGHSH, CDR2 LQKENI. CDR3 size: 12 residues. V was cut by 6 bases and J by 11 bases, with 17 bases left in between. Here the CDR3 DNA reads TGTGCCAGCTCTCCTTACACAGGGCCCGAGTACTTC. Translated, it gives CASSPYTGPEYF.

The chain carries TRBV5-1 and TRBJ2-5, with D hard to call. V lost 4 bases, J lost 5 bases, and 18 bases lay in between. CDR1 and CDR2 from the germline V gene are SGHRS and YFSETQ. There are 15 residues in the CDR3. In DNA form, the CDR3 reads TGCGCCAGCAGCGCGGACGGAGCCTTCGGGGAGACCCAGTACTTC. Encoded protein: CASSADGAFGETQYF.

The chain recombines TRBV19 with TRBJ2-1, with D maybe TRBD2 (5 bases). V gave up 4 bases and J gave up 8 bases, with 9 bases separating them. Germline V lookup: CDR1 LNHDA, CDR2 SQIVND (reference sequence). The CDR3 is made up of 12 amino acids. CDR3 region: CASSNLADEQFF. Written as DNA, the CDR3 is TGTGCCAGTAGTAATCTAGCCGATGAGCAGTTCTTC.

The chain has TRBV6-6 and TRBJ2-1; a weak D match, TRBD1 (5 bases). Germline CDR1 MNHNY, CDR2 SVGAGI (reference sequence). V gave up 0 bases and J gave up 9 bases, with 18 bases separating them. The CDR3 runs 16 residues. As DNA, the CDR3 is TGTGCCAGCAGTTACTCTCAGGGTATTAAGTCTGGTGAGCAGTTCTTC. Its translation: CASSYSQGIKSGEQFF.

The V call is TRBV7-6, the J call TRBJ2-4; D may be TRBD1 (5 bases). CDR1 SGHVS and CDR2 FNYEAQ come from the germline V gene. Trimming pared 2 bases from V and 7 bases from J, leaving 15 bases between. CDR3 length equals 15 residues. The CDR3 nucleotides read TGTGCCAGCAGCTTACGCCCAGGGAAGGGGAACATTCAGTACTTC. Amino acid sequence: CASSLRPGKGNIQYF.

As regards this clone: The sample carries other DNA sequences with the same CDR3. Here the CDR3 DNA reads TGTGCCAGCAGCGTAGGGGCTAGCGGGGGGTACAATGAGCAGTTCTTC. Residues: CASSVGASGGYNEQFF. The chain carries TRBV9 and TRBJ2-1, with 11 bases fitting TRBD2. V was clipped by 0 bases and J by 4 bases; unmatched bases: 3. In germline, CDR1 is SGDLS, CDR2 YYNGEE. This CDR3 is 16 amino acids long.

This rearrangement joins TRBV27 to TRBJ2-7; 8 bases align to TRBD2. The CDR3 contains 14 residues. Trimming at V came to 4 bases and at J to 0 bases, leaving 2 bases not matched to a gene. Germline CDR1 and CDR2: MNHEY and SMNVEV (reference sequence). The CDR3 nucleotides are TGTGCCAGCAGTTGGCGGGAGGACTCCTACGAGCAGTACTTC. The encoded protein is CASSWREDSYEQYF.

This clone was detected only a few times. The rearrangement uses TRBV7-9 and TRBJ2-7; D might be TRBD1 (5 bases). Germline V CDR1 and CDR2: SEHNR, FQNEAQ (reference sequence). Trimming took 2 bases from V and 7 from J, leaving 15 bases between them. This CDR3 region has 14 residues. This chain's CDR3 is CASSLSSQGGEQYF. Written as DNA, the CDR3 is TGTGCCAGCAGCTTAAGTTCGCAGGGTGGTGAGCAGTACTTC.

The chain couples TRBV7-9 to TRBJ1-5, with a possible D match to TRBD1 (5 bases). Germline lookup yields CDR1 SEHNR and CDR2 FQNEAQ (reference sequence). V dropped 6 bases and J dropped 3 bases, with 12 bases sitting between them. This CDR3 region has 14 residues. This chain's CDR3 is CASRPRGDNQPQHF. The CDR3 DNA reads as TGTGCCAGCAGGCCGCGGGGGGACAATCAGCCCCAGCATTTT.

The V call is TRBV5-4, the J call TRBJ2-3, with unresolved D. CDR1 is SGHNT, CDR2 YYREEE, per germline (reference sequence). Trimming left V 4 bases short and J 1 base short, with 7 bases between. This CDR3 spans 13 amino acids. This CDR3 reads CASSPPGTDTQYF. CDR3 DNA sequence: TGTGCCAGCAGCCCCCCGGGCACAGATACGCAGTATTTT.

The rearrangement joins TRBV10-3 to TRBJ1-2; weak D call: TRBD1 (5 bases). The CDR3 runs 13 residues. Deletions cut 7 bases from V and 3 bases from J, with 12 bases between. CDR1 and CDR2 from the germline V gene are ENHRY and SYGVKD. CDR3 coding DNA: TGTGCCATCATGGGGGTTGTTGACTATGGCTACACCTTC. Residues: CAIMGVVDYGYTF.

The V gene is TRBV6-4, the J gene TRBJ2-7; D remains unclear. This CDR3 contains 13 residues. With 6 bases removed from V and 3 bases from J, the gap between germline ends came to 12 bases. Germline V gene sequence: CDR1 MRHNA, CDR2 SNTAGT. CDR3 residues: CASSVEIGYEQYF. The CDR3 DNA sequence: TGTGCCAGCAGCGTGGAAATCGGCTACGAGCAGTACTTC.

The gene calls are TRBV5-8 and TRBJ1-1; no firm D call. The CDR3 covers 13 residues. Germline V gene data show CDR1 as SGHTS and CDR2 as YDEGEE. Trimming took off 0 bases at V and 5 bases at J, with 8 bases between the two ends. CDR3 loop: CASSLDTDTEAFF. CDR3 nucleotide sequence: TGTGCCAGCAGCTTGGACACTGATACTGAAGCTTTCTTT.

The chain has TRBV6-1 and TRBJ1-3, with 7 bases identical to TRBD1. Germline V lookup: CDR1 MNHNS, CDR2 SASEGT. The CDR3 length is 14 residues. Unmatched junction bases numbered 3, after V lost 4 bases and J lost 3 bases. The chain's CDR3 is CASSVGTVGNTIYF. The CDR3 nucleotides are TGTGCCAGCAGTGTTGGGACAGTTGGAAACACCATATATTTT.

This chain connects TRBV5-3 to TRBJ2-5; D assignment may be TRBD1 or TRBD2 (5 bases each). TRBV5-3 belongs to the ORF category, with a function that is uncertain. Trimming took off 5 bases at V and 5 bases at J, with 13 bases between the two ends. This CDR3 has 13 amino acids. The CDR3 DNA reads TGTGCCAGAAGTAGGGACCGACGGGAGACCCAGTACTTC. This encodes CARSRDRRETQYF.

The J gene is TRBJ2-7, the V gene TRBV29-1; no firm D call. Germline assignment: CDR1 SQVTM and CDR2 ANQGSEA. There are 12 residues in the CDR3. V lost 4 bases and J lost 0, with 7 bases in between. The CDR3 DNA sequence: TGCAGCGTTGGAGCCTACTCCTACGAGCAGTACTTC. It encodes CSVGAYSYEQYF.

For this clone: Other DNA sequences in the same sample also yield this CDR3. The chain is built from TRBV19 and TRBJ2-7, with 12 bases identical to TRBD2. The germline V gene has CDR1 LNHDA and CDR2 SQIVND (reference sequence). With V trimmed by 4 bases and J by 1 base, 2 bases remained unmatched. The CDR3 has 15 residues. The CDR3 reads CASSRGLAGSYEQYF. CDR3 nucleotide sequence: TGTGCCAGTAGTAGAGGACTAGCGGGGTCCTACGAGCAGTACTTC.

V gene TRBV19 combines with J gene TRBJ1-1; D remains unclear. The CDR3 sequence is 16 residues long. CDR1 and CDR2 (germline): LNHDA, SQIVND (reference sequence). The ends were cut back, 3 bases at V and 6 bases at J, with 20 bases in the middle. The CDR3 DNA is TGTGCCAGTAGTATTAGGTTTCACGCCCGGAGGGCTGAAGCTTTCTTT. This sequence encodes CASSIRFHARRAEAFF.